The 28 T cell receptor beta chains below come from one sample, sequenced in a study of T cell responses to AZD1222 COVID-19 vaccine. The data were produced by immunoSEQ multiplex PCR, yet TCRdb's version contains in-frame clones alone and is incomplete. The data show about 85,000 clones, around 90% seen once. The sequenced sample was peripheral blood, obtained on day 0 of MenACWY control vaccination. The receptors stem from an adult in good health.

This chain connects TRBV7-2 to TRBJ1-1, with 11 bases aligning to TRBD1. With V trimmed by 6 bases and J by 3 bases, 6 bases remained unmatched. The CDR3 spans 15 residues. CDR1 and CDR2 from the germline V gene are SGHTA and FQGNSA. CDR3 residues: CASRRDRGVDTEAFF. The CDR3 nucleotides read TGTGCCAGCAGGCGGGACAGGGGGGTCGACACTGAAGCTTTCTTT.

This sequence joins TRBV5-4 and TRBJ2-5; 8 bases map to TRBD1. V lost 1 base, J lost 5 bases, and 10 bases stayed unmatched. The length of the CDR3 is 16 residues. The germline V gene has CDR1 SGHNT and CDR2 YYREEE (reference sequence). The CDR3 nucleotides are TGTGCCAGCAGCTTGCTTGGACAGGGAGGTGTGGAGACCCAGTACTTC. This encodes CASSLLGQGGVETQYF. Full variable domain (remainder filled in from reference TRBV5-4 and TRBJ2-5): ETGVTQSPTHLIKTRGQQVTLRCSSQSGHNTVSWYQQALGQGPQFIFQYYREEENGRGNFPPRFSGLQFPNYSSELNVNALELDDSALYLCASSLLGQGGVETQYFGPGTRLLVL.

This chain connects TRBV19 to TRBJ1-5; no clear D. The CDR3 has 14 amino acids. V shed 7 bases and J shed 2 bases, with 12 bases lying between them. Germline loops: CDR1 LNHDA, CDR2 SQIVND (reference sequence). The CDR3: CASNRLQGNQPQHF. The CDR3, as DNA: TGTGCCAGTAACAGACTTCAGGGCAATCAGCCCCAGCATTTT.

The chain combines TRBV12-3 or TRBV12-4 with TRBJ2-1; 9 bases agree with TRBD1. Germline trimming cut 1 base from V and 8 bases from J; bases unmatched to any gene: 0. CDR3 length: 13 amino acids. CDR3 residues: CASSLGTGDEQFF. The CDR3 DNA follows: TGTGCCAGCAGTTTAGGGACAGGGGATGAGCAGTTCTTC.

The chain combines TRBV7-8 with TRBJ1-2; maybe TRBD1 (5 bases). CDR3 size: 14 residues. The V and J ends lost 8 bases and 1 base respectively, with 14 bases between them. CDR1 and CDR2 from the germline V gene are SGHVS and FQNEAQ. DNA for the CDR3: TGTGCCAGCGGCCAGGGTGGGGTTAACTATGGCTACACCTTC. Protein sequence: CASGQGGVNYGYTF.

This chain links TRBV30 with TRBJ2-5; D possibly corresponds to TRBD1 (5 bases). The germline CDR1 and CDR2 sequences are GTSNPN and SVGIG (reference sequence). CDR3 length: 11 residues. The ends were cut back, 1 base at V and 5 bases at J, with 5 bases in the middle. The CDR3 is CAWSEGETQYF. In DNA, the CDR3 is TGTGCCTGGAGTGAGGGGGAGACCCAGTACTTC.

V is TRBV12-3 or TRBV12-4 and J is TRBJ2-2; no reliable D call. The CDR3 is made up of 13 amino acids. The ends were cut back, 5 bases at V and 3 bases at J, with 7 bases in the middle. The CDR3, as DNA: TGTGCCAGCAGTCTCCCAGACACCGGGGAGCTGTTTTTT. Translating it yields CASSLPDTGELFF.

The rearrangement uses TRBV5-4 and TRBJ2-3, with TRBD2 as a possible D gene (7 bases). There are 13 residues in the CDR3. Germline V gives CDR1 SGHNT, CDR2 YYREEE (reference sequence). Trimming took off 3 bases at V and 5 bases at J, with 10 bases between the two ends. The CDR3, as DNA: TGTGCCAGCAGCTGGAGGGGGGGAGATACGCAGTATTTT. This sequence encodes CASSWRGGDTQYF.

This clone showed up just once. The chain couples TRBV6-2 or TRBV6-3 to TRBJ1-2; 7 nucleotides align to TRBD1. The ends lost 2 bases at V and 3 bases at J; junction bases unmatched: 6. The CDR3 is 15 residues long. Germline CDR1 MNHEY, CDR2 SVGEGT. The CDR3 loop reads CASSYVGGAYYGYTF. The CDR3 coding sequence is TGTGCCAGCAGTTACGTAGGGGGCGCTTACTATGGCTACACCTTC.

CDR3 sequence reads: CAISERTRGRDEQFF. The CDR3 DNA follows: TGTGCCATCAGTGAGCGCACCAGGGGTAGGGATGAGCAGTTCTTC. The J gene is TRBJ2-1, the V gene TRBV10-3; weak D call: TRBD1 (6 bases). The CDR3 has 15 amino acids. The V end lost 2 bases, the J end lost 8 bases, and 16 bases lay between the germline ends. CDR1 ENHRY and CDR2 SYGVKD come from the germline V gene.

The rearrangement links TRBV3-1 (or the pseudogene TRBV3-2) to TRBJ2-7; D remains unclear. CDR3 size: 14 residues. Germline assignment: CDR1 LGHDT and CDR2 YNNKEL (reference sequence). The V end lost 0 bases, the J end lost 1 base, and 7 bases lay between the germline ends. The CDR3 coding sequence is TGTGCCAGCAGCCAAGATCAGAGGTCCTACGAGCAGTACTTC. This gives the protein CASSQDQRSYEQYF.

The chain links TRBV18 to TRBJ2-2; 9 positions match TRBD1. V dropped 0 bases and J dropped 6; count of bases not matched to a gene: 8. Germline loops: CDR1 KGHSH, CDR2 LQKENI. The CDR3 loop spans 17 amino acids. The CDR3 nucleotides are TGTGCCAGCTCACCACCGGAAGGACAGGGGTTGTCCGGGGAGCTGTTTTTT. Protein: CASSPPEGQGLSGELFF. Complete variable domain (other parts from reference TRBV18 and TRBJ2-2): NAGVMQNPRHLVRRRGQEARLRCSPMKGHSHVYWYRQLPEEGLKFMVYLQKENIIDESGMPKERFSAEFPKEGPSILRIQQVVRGDSAAYFCASSPPEGQGLSGELFFGEGSRLTVL.

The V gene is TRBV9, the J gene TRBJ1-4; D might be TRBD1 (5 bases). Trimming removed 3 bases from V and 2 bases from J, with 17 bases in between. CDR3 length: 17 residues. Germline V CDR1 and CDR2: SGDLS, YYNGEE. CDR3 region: CASSERRGRDTNEKLFF. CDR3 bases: TGTGCCAGCAGCGAAAGACGGGGGAGAGACACTAATGAAAAACTGTTTTTT.

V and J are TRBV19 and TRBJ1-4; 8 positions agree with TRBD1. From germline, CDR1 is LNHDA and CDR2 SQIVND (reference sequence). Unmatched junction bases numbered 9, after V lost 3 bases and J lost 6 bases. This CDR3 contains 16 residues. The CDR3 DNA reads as TGTGCCAGTAGTATTGGGGGACAGGTCTCGGATGAAAAACTGTTTTTT. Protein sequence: CASSIGGQVSDEKLFF.

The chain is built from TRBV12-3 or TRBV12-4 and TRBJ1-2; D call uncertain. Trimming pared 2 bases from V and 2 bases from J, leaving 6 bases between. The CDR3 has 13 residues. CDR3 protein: CASSLSSNYGYTF. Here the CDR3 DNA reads TGTGCCAGCAGTTTATCCTCAAACTATGGCTACACCTTC.

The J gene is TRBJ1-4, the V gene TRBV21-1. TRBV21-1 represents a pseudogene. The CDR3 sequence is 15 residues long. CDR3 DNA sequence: TGTGCCAGCAGCAAGTTCCCTGCAACTAATGAAAAACTGTTTTTT. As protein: CASSKFPATNEKLFF.

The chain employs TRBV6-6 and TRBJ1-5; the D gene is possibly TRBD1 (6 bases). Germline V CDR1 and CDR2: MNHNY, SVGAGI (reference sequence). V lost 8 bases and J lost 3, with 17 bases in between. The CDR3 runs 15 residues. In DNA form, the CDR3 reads TGTGCCAGCGGCCGGAGGGGGGCTAACAATCAGCCCCAGCATTTT. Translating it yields CASGRRGANNQPQHF.

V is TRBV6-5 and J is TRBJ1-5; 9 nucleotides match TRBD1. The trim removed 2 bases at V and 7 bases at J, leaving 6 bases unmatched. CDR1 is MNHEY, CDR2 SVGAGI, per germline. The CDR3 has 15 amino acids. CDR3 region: CASSYLGQGWQPQHF. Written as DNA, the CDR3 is TGTGCCAGCAGTTACCTTGGACAGGGGTGGCAGCCCCAGCATTTT.

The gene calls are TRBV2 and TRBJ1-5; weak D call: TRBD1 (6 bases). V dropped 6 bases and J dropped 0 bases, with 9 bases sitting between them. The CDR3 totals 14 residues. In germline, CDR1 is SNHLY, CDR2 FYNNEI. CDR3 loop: CASRADSSNQPQHF. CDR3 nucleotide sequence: TGTGCCAGCAGGGCGGACAGTAGCAATCAGCCCCAGCATTTT.

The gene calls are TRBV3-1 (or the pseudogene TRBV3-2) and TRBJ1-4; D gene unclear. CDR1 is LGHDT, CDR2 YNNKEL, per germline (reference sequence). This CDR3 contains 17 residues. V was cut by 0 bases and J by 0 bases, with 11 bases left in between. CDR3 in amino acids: CASSQDSFRTTNEKLFF. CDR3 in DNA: TGTGCCAGCAGCCAAGATAGTTTTAGGACAACTAATGAAAAACTGTTTTTT.

Here the CDR3 DNA reads TGTGCCAGCAGCCCCGGGGACAGCGGTAGGGTAGCTTTCTTT. This gives the protein CASSPGDSGRVAFF. V gene TRBV9 combines with J gene TRBJ1-1, with 7 bases identical to TRBD1. The germline gives CDR1 SGDLS, CDR2 YYNGEE. The CDR3 consists of 14 residues. The trim removed 4 bases at V and 10 bases at J, leaving 13 bases unmatched. Full variable domain (missing parts from reference TRBV9 and TRBJ1-1): DSGVTQTPKHLITATGQRVTLRCSPRSGDLSVYWYQQSLDQGLQFLIQYYNGEERAKGNILERFSAQQFPDLHSELNLSSLELGDSALYFCASSPGDSGRVAFFGQGTRLTVV.

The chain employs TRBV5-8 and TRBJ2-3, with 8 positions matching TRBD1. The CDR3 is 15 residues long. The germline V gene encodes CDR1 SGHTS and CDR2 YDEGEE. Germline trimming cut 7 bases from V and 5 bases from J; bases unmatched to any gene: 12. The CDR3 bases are TGTGCCAGCCGACCCCCAGGGGGCGCGGGAGATACGCAGTATTTT. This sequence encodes CASRPPGGAGDTQYF.

The CDR3 DNA reads TGTGCCAGCAGTGAAGTGGCAGGGAGGGCGACCGGGGAGCTGTTTTTT. Translating gives CASSEVAGRATGELFF. The V and J genes are TRBV6-1 and TRBJ2-2, with 7 bases fitting TRBD2. With 1 base clipped from V and 5 bases from J, the junction kept 7 bases outside the gene matches. The CDR3 covers 16 residues. CDR1 is MNHNS, CDR2 SASEGT, per germline.

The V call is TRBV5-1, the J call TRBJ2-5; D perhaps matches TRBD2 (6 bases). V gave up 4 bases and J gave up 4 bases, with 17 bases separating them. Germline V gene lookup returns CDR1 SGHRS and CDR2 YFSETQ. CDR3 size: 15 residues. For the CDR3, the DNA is TGCGCCAGCAGCCCCCATGGGGGGACCCCAGAGACCCAGTACTTC. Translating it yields CASSPHGGTPETQYF.

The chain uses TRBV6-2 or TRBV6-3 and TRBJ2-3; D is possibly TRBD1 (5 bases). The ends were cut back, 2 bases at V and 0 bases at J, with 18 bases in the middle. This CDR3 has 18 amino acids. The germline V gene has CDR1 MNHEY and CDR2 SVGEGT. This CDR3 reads CASSYHTGRSASTDTQYF. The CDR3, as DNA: TGTGCCAGCAGTTACCATACAGGACGGTCGGCTAGCACAGATACGCAGTATTTT.

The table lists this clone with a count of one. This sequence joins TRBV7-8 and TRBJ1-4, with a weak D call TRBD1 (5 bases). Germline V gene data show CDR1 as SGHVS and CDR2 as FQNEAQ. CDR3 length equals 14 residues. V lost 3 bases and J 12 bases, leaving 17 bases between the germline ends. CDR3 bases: TGTGCCAGCAGCTTCTCCGGGACTTTGCAGGAACTGTTTTTT. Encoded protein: CASSFSGTLQELFF.

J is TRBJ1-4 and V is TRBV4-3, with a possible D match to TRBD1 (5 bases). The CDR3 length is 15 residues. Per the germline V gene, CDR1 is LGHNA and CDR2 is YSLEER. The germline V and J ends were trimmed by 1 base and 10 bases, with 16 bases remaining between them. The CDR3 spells CASSQGGLREGKLFF. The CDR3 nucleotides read TGCGCCAGCAGCCAAGGGGGACTCCGTGAAGGAAAACTGTTTTTT.

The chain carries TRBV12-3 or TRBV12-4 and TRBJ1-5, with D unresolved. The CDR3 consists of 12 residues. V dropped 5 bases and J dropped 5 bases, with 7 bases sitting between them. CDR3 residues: CASSQLHQPQHF. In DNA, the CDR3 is TGTGCCAGCAGTCAACTTCATCAGCCCCAGCATTTT.